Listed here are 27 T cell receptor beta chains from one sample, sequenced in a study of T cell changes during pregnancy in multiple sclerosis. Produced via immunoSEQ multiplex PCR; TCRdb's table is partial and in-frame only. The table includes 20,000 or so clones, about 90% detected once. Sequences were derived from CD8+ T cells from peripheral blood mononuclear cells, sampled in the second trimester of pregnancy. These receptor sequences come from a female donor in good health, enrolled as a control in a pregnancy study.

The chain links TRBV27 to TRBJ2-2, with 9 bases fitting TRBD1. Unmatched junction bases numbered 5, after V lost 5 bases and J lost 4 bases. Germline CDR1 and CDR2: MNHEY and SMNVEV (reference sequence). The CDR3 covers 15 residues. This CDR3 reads CASSKGDRVTGELFF. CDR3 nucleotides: TGTGCCAGCAGTAAGGGGGACAGGGTCACCGGGGAGCTGTTTTTT.

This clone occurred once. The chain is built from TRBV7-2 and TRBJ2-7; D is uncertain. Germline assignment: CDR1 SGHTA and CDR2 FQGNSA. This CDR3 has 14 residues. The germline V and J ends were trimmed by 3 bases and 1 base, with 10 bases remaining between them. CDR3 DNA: TGTGCCAGCAGCTTCGCAGGTCCGTCCTACGAGCAGTACTTC. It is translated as CASSFAGPSYEQYF.

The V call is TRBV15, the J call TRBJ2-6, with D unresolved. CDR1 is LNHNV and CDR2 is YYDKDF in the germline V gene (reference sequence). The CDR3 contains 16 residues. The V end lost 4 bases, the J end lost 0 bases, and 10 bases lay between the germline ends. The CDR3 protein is CATSIERSSGANVLTF. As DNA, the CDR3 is TGTGCCACCAGCATTGAAAGGAGCTCTGGGGCCAACGTCCTGACTTTC.

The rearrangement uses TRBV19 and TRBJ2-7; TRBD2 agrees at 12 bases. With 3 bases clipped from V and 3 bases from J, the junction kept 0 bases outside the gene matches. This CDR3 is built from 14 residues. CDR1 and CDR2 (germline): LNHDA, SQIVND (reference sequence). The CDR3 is CASSMGLAGYEQYF. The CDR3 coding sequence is TGTGCCAGTAGTATGGGACTAGCGGGCTACGAGCAGTACTTC.

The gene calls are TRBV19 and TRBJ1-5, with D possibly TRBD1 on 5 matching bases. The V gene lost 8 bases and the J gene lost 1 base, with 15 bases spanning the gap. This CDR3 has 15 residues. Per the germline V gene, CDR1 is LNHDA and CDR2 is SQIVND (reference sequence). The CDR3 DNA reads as TGTGCCAGTGACGTCCCGACAGAAAGCAATCAGCCCCAGCATTTT. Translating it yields CASDVPTESNQPQHF.

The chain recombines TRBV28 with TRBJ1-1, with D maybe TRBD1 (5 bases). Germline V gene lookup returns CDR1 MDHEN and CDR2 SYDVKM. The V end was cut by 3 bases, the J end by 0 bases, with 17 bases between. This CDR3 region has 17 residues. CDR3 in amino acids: CASSFLPTRAMNTEAFF. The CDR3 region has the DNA TGTGCCAGCAGTTTCCTCCCAACCAGGGCGATGAACACTGAAGCTTTCTTT.

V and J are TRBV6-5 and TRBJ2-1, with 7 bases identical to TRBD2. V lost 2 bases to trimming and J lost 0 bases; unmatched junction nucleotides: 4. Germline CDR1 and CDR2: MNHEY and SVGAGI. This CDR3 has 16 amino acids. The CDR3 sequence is CASSYGGSFSYNEQFF. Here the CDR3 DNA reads TGTGCCAGCAGTTACGGCGGGAGCTTCTCCTACAATGAGCAGTTCTTC.

This chain's CDR3 is CASRLRRERTDTQYF. DNA of the CDR3: TGTGCAAGTCGCTTAAGGCGGGAGCGGACAGATACGCAGTATTTT. The gene calls are TRBV12-2 and TRBJ2-3; TRBD2 is taken as the D call from the table, unchecked against the DNA. TRBV12-2 is a recognized pseudogene. The CDR3 sequence is 15 residues long.

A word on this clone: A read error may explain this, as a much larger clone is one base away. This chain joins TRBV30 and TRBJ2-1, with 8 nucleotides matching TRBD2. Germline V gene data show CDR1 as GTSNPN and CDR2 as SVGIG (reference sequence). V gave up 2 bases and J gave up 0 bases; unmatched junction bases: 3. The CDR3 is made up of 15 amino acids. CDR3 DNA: TGTGCCTGGAGTAGGCGGGAGGCCTCCTACAATGAGCAGTTCTTC. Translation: CAWSRREASYNEQFF.

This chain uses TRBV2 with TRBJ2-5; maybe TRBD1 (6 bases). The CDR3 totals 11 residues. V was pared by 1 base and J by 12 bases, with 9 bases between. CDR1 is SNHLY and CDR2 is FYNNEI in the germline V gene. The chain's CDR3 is CASSEGNREYF. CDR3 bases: TGTGCCAGCAGTGAAGGGAACAGGGAGTACTTC.

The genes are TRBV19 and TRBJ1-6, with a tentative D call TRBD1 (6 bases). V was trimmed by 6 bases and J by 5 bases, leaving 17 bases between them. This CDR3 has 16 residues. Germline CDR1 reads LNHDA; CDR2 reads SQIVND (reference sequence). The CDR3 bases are TGTGCCAGTAGCTATCGGGCGGGGGCCGATAATTCACCCCTCCACTTT. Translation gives CASSYRAGADNSPLHF.

The CDR3 sequence is CASSLLGGRNEQFF. The CDR3 DNA follows: TGTGCCAGCAGTTTGTTAGGGGGCAGGAATGAGCAGTTCTTC. The chain is built from TRBV27 and TRBJ2-1; 7 positions match TRBD1. The CDR3 consists of 14 residues. With 3 bases clipped from V and 7 bases from J, the junction kept 6 bases outside the gene matches. Germline V lookup: CDR1 MNHEY, CDR2 SMNVEV (reference sequence).

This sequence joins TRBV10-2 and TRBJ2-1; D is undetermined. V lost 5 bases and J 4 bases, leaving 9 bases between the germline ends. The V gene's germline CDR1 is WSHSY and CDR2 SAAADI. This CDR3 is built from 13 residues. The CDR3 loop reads CASSQDTYNEQFF. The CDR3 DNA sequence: TGCGCCAGCAGTCAAGATACTTACAATGAGCAGTTCTTC.

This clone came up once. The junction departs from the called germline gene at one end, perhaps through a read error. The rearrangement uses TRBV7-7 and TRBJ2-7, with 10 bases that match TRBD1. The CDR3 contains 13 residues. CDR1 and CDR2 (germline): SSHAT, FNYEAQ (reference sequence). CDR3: CASSARTGGEQYF. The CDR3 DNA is TGTGCTAGCAGCGCACGGACAGGGGGCGAGCAGTACTTC.

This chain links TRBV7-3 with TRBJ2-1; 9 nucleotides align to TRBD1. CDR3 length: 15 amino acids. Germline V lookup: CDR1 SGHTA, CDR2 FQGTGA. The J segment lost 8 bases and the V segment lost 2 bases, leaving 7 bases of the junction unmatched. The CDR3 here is CASSLGDREVDEQFF. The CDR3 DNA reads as TGTGCCAGCAGCTTAGGGGACAGGGAGGTTGATGAGCAGTTCTTC.

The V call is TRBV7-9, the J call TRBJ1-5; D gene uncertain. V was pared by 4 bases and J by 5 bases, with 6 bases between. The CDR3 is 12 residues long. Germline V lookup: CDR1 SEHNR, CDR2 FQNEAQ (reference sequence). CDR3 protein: CASSSRDQPQHF. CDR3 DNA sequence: TGTGCCAGCAGCTCGAGAGATCAGCCCCAGCATTTT.

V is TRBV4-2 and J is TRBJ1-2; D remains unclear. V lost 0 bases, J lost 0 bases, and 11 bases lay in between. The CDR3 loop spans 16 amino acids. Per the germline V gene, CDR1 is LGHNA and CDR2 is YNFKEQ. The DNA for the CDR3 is TGTGCCAGCAGCCAAGAACGTGGAGATACTAACTATGGCTACACCTTC. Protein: CASSQERGDTNYGYTF.

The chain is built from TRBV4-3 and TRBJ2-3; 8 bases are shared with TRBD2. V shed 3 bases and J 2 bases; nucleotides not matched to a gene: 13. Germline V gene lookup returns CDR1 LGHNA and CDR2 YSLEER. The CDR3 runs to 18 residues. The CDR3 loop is CASSQLTGSGSLTDTQYF. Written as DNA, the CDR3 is TGCGCCAGCAGCCAGCTCACGGGGAGCGGGAGCCTCACAGATACGCAGTATTTT.

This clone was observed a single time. CDR3: CASSGDGVEQYF. In nucleotides, the CDR3 is TGTGCCAGCAGCGGAGACGGGGTCGAGCAGTACTTC. The chain links TRBV9 to TRBJ2-7, with D tentatively TRBD2 (5 bases). CDR3 length equals 12 residues. Trimming removed 3 bases at V and 6 bases at J, with 10 bases between. Looked up from germline, CDR1 is SGDLS and CDR2 is YYNGEE.

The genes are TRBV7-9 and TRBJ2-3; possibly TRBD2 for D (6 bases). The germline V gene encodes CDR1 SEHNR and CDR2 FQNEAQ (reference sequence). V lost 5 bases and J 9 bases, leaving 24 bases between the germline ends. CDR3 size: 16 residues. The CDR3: CASSPGGSGTTQTQYF. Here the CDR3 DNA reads TGTGCCAGCAGCCCTGGGGGGTCAGGAACCACCCAAACGCAGTATTTT.

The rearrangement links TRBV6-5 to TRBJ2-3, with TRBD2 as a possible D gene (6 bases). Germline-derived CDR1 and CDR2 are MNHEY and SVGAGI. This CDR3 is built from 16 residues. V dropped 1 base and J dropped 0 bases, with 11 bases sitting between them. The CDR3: CASSYFRTISTDTQYF. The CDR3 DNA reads TGTGCCAGCAGTTACTTTCGGACTATCAGCACAGATACGCAGTATTTT.

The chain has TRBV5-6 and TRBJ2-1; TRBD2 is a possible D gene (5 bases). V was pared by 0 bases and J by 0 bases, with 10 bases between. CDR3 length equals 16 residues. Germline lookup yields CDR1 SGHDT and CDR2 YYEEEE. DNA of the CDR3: TGTGCCAGCAGCTTGGGTACTGGAGGCTCCTACAATGAGCAGTTCTTC. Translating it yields CASSLGTGGSYNEQFF.

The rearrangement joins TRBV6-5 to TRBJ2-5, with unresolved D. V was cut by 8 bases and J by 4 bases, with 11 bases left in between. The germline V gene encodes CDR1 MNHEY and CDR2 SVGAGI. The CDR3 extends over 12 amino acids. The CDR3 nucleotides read TGTGCCAGCGGTTCGCGTCCAGAGACCCAGTACTTC. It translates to CASGSRPETQYF.

CDR3 nucleotides: TGTGCCAGTAGGACCTTAGCGGGATCCTCCTACAATGAGCAGTTCTTC. Its translation is CASRTLAGSSYNEQFF. The J gene is TRBJ2-1, the V gene TRBV13; 8 bases fit TRBD2. The J segment lost 0 bases and the V segment lost 9 bases, leaving 10 bases of the junction unmatched. Per the germline V gene, CDR1 is PRHDT and CDR2 is FYEKMQ (reference sequence). The CDR3 is made up of 16 amino acids.

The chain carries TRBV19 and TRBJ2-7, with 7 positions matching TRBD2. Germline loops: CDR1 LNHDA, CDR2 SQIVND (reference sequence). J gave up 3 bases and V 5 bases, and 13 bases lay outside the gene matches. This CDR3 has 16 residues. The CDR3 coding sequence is TGTGCCAGTAGTGTCACCCTAGCGGTAACGGTCTACGAGCAGTACTTC. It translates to CASSVTLAVTVYEQYF. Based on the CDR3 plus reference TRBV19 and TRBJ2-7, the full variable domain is DGGITQSPKYLFRKEGQNVTLSCEQNLNHDAMYWYRQDPGQGLRLIYYSQIVNDFQKGDIAEGYSVSREKKESFPLTVTSAQKNPTAFYLCASSVTLAVTVYEQYFGPGTRLTVT.

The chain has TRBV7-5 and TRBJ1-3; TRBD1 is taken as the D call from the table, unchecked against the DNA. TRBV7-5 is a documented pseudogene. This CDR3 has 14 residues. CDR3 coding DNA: TGTGTCAGAAGCTTTGGGGCGTCTGGAAACACCATATATTTT. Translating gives CVRSFGASGNTIYF.

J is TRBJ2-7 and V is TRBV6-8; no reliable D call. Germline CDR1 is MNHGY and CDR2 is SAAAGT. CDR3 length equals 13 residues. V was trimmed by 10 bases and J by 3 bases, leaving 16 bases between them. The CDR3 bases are TGTGCCATCGATTTACCGAAACTCTACGAGCAGTACTTC. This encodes CAIDLPKLYEQYF.